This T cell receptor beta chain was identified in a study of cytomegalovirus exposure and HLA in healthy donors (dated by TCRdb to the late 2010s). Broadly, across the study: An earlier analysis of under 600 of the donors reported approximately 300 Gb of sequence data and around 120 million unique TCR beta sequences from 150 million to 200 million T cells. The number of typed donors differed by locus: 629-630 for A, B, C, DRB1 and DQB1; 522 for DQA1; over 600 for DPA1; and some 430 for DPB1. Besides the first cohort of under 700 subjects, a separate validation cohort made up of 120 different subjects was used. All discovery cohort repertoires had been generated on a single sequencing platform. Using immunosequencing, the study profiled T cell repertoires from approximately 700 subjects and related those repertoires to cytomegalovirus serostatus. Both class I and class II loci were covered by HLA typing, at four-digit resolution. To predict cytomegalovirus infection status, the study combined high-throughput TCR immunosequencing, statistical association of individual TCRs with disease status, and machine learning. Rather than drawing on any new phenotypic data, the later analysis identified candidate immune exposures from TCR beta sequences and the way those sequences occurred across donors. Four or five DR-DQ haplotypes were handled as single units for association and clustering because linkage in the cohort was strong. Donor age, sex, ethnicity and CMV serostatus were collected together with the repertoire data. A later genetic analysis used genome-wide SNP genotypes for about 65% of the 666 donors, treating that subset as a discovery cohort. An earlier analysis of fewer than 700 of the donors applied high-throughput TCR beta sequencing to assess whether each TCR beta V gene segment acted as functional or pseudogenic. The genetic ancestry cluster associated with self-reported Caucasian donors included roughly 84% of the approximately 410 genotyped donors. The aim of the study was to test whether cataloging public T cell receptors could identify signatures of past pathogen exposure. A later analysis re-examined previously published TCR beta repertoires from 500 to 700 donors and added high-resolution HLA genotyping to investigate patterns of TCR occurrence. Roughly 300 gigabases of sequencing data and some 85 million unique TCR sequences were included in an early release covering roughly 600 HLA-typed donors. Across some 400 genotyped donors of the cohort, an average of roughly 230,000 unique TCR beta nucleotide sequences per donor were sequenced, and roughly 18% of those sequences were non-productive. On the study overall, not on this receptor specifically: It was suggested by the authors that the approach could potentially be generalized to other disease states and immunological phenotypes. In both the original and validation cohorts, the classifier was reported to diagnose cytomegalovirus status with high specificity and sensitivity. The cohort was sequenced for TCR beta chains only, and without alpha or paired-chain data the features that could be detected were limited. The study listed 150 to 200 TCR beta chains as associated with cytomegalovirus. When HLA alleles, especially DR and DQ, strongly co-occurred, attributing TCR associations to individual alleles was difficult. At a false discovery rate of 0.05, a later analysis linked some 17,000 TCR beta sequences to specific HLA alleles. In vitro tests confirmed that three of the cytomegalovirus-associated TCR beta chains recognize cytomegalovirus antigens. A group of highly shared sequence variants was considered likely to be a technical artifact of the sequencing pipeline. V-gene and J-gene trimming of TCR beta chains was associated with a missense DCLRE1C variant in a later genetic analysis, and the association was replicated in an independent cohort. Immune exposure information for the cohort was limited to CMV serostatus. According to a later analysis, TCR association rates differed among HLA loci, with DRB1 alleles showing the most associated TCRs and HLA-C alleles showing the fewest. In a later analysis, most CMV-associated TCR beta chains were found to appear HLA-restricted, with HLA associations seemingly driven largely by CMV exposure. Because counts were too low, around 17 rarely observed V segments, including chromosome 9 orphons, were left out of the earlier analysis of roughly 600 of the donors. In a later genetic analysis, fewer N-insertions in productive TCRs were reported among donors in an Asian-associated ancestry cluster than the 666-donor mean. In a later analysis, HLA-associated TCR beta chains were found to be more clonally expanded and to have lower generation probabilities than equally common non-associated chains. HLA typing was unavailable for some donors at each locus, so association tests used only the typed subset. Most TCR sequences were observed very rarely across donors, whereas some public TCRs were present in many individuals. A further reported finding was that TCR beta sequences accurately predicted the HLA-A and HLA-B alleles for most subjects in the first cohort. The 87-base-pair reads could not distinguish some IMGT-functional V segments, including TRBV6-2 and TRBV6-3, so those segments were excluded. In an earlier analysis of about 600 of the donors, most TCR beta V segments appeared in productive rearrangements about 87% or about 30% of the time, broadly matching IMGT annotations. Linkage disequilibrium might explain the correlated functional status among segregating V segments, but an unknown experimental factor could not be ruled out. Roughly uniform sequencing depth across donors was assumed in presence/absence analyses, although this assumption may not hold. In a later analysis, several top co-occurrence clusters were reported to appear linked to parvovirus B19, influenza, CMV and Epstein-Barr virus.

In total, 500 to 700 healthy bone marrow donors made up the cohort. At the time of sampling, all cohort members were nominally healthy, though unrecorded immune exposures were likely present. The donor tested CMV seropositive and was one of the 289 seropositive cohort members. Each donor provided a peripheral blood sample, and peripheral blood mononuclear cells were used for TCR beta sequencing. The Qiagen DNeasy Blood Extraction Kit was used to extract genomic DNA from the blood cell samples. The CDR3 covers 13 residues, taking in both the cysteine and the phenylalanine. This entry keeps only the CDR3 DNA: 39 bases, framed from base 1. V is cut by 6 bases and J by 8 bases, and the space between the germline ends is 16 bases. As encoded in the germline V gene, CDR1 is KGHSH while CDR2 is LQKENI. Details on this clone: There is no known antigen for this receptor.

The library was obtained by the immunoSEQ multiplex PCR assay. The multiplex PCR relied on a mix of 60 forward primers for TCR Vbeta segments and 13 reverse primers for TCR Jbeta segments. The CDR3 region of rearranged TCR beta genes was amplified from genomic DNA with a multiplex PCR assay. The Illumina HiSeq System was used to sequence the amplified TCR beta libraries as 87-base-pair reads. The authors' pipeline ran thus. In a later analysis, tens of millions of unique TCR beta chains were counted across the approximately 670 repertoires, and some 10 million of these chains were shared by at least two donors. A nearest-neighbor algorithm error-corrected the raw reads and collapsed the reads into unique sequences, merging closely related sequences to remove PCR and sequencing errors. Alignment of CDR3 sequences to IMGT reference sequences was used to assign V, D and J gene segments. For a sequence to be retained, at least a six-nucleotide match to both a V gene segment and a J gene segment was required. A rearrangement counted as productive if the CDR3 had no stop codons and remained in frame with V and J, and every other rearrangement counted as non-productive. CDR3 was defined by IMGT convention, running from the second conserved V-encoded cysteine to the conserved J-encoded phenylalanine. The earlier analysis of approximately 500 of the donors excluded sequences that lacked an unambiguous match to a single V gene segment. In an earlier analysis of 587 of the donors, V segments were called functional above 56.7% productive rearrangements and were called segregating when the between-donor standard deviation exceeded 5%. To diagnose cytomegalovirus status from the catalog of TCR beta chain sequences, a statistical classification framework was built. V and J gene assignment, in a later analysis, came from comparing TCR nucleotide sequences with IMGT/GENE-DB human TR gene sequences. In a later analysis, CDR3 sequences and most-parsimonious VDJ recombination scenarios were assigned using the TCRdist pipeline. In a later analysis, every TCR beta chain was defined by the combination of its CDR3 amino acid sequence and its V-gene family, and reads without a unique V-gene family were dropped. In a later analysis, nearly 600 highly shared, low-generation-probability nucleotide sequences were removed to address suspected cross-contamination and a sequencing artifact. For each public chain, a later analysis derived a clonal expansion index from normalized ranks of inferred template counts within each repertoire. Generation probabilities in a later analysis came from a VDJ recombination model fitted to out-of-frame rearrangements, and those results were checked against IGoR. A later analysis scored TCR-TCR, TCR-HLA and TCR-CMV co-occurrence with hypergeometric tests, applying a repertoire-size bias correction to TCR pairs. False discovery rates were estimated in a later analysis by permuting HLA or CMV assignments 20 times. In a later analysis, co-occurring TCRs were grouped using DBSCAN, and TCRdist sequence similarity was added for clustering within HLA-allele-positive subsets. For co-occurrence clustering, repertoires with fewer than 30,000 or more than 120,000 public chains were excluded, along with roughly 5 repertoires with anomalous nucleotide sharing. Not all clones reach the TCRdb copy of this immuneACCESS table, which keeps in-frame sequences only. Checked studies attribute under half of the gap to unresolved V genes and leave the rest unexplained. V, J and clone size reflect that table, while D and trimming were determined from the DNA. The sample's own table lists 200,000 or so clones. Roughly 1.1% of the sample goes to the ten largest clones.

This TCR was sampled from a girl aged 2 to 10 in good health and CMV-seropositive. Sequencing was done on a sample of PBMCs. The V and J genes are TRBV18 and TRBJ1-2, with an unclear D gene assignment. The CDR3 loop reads CASSPGSSQGYTF. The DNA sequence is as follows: TGTGCCAGCTCGCCCGGGTCGTCTCAGGGCTACACCTTC.